This TCR beta chain is drawn from a study of blood T cell repertoires in COVID-19. Per the original methods: The assay estimated nucleated cells by amplifying reference gene primers. Only in-frame clones appear in the TCRdb table, and some are missing; sequencing was by immunoSEQ multiplex PCR. The V and J calls and clone size were taken over from that table, and D and trimming were inferred from the DNA. The sample lists fewer than 450,000 clones; about 93% were seen once. The sequencing input was peripheral blood. This receptor was taken from a young woman who had recovered from COVID-19.

The CDR3 sequence: CATSDSYLASSTDTQYF. CDR3 nucleotide sequence: TGTGCCACCAGTGATTCGTATCTAGCGTCTAGCACAGATACGCAGTATTTT. This chain links TRBV24-1 with TRBJ2-3; tentative D call: TRBD2 (6 bases). Germline-derived CDR1 and CDR2 are KGHDR and SFDVKD. V dropped 2 bases and J dropped 0 bases, with 14 bases sitting between them. The CDR3 length is 17 residues.